This TCR beta chain was found in a study of blood T cell repertoires in COVID-19. In the study overall: Whether acute or convalescent, the COVID-19 samples came from the United States, Italy and Spain. PBMCs, B-cell-depleted T cells, or T cells provided the cDNA or gDNA that made up the material.

Trimming stripped 6 bases from V and 2 bases from J, with 13 bases between. Germline CDR1 SNHLY, CDR2 FYNNEI. The CDR3 loop spans 14 amino acids. Per the original data handling: Estimates of nucleated cell counts were drawn from the amplification of reference gene primers. Generated by immunoSEQ multiplex PCR, the TCRdb table keeps only in-frame clones and is missing some. Clonal size and the V and J genes are those of that table, whereas D and trimming came from the DNA. The sample lists some 300,000 clones, around nine tenths occurring once. The receptor's source is a woman aged 70-85 years with COVID-19, enrolled during active disease. J is TRBJ1-1 and V is TRBV2, with D possibly being TRBD1 (6 bases). The source material was peripheral blood. The DNA for the CDR3 is TGTGCCAGCAGCGTAGGGGGGGGTAACACTGAAGCTTTCTTT. Its translation: CASSVGGGNTEAFF.